Listed below are T cell receptor beta chains from one sample, sequenced in a study of T-cell memory formation after mild COVID-19. Each CDR3 protein is one row after TCRdb ran MiXCR on the 5' RACE reads. The repertoire has about 350,000 distinct CDR3 sequences, approximately 13% of them found once; the top ten carry 22%. Sequencing was carried out using PBMCs or a T cell subset sorted from them (not recorded which). The receptors derive from a man aged 18 to 29 who had mild COVID-19 (a few samples of this study predate the infection). Cell type and time point are not known. CDR3s include the opening cysteine and the closing phenylalanine or tryptophan. The D gene is left open where the match is weak. Clone size, where shown, is once, few, many, or a class for clones that have expanded.

D gene,J gene,V gene,clone size,CDR3 DNA,CDR3 protein
TRBD2,TRBJ2-1,TRBV20-1,many,TGCAGTGCTAGATCAACCGGGACTAGCTTCGACGAGCAGTTCTTC,CSARSTGTSFDEQFF
-,TRBJ1-6,TRBV7-8,many,TGTGCCAGCAGCAATCCCATTACCGAGAGCTCCTATAATTCACCCCTCCACTTT,CASSNPITESSYNSPLHF
TRBD1,TRBJ2-7,TRBV5-1,-,TGCGCCAGCAGCAGGCAACCCGGGACAGGGGGCTACGAGCAGTACTTC,CASSRQPGTGGYEQYF
-,TRBJ1-5,TRBV5-1,few,TGCGCCAGCAGCTTTTCGGGGAGTCAGCCCCAGCATTTT,CASSFSGSQPQHF
-,TRBJ1-1,TRBV12-5,-,TGTGCTAGTGGTTTACGGGGTTCGAACACTGAAGCTTTCTTT,CASGLRGSNTEAFF
-,TRBJ2-3,TRBV6-6,once,TGTGCCAGCAGAATACCGGGACTCACAGATACGCAGTATTTT,CASRIPGLTDTQYF
-,TRBJ2-7,TRBV6-6,-,TGTGCCAGCAGTTACTCCGGGACTGCGAGTCAGTACTTC,CASSYSGTASQYF
-,TRBJ2-5,TRBV6-1,few,TGTGCCAGCAGCCTGCCGGGTTTCTGGGACTCGGAGACCCAGTACTTC,CASSLPGFWDSETQYF
TRBD2,TRBJ2-3,TRBV6-5,few,TGTGCCAGCAGTTACTCCCCTAGCGGGGGAAGCACAGATACGCAGTATTTT,CASSYSPSGGSTDTQYF
TRBD2,TRBJ2-1,TRBV24-1,few,TGTGCCACCAGTGACTACAGTGGCGGGGGGCAAGACAATGAGCAGTTCTTC,CATSDYSGGGQDNEQFF
-,TRBJ1-6,TRBV20-1,few,TGCAGTGCTAGAGAAGAGGGGCTCGATAGGTCCCTCCACTTT,CSAREEGLDRSLHF
-,TRBJ1-1,TRBV6-2/TRBV6-3,many,TGTGCCAGCAGTTACTCCGGGACGGGGGGAACTGAAGCTTTCTTT,CASSYSGTGGTEAFF
-,TRBJ2-3,TRBV5-1,-,TGCGCCAGCAGCTTGGTAGCGGCAATCACAGATACGCAGTATTTT,CASSLVAAITDTQYF
-,TRBJ1-4,TRBV6-5,-,TGTGCCAGCGGTAGTGTGGGACCAACTAATGAAAAACTGTTTTTT,CASGSVGPTNEKLFF
-,TRBJ2-1,TRBV20-1,few,TGCAGTGCTCCCCCCGGGCCCTCCTACAATGAGCAGTTCTTC,CSAPPGPSYNEQFF
TRBD1,TRBJ1-4,TRBV20-1,many,TGCAGTGCGTCTCAGGGGGAAGAAGAAAAACTGTTTTTT,CSASQGEEEKLFF
-,TRBJ1-1,TRBV12-3/TRBV12-4,few,TGTGCCAGCAGTTCTACAGGGTGGGACACTGAAGCTTTCTTT,CASSSTGWDTEAFF
TRBD1,TRBJ1-5,TRBV20-1,once,TGCAGTGCTGGGACAGGGGGATTTCAGCCCCAGCATTTT,CSAGTGGFQPQHF
-,TRBJ2-1,TRBV6-1,few,TGTGCCAGCAGAGTCCGGGACAATTCGGTCTTC,CASRVRDNSVF
TRBD1,TRBJ2-3,TRBV15,-,TGTGCCACCAGCAGAGAAAGAGGGGGCGGCCCTAGCACAGATACGCAGTATTTT,CATSRERGGGPSTDTQYF
TRBD2,TRBJ2-5,TRBV6-5,-,TGTGCCAGCAGTTCTTGGACTAGCGGGTGGGCCCAGTACTTC,CASSSWTSGWAQYF
-,TRBJ1-4,TRBV6-6,few,TGTGCCAGCAGTTATGCTGAAAAACTGTTTTTT,CASSYAEKLFF
-,TRBJ1-1,TRBV4-2,-,TGTGCCAGCAGCCCCGATATGGGGTGGGTAGGCCCGAACACTGAAGCTTTCTTT,CASSPDMGWVGPNTEAFF
-,TRBJ2-2,TRBV7-2,-,TGTGCCAGCAGCGTGACTGTGGGCGACACCGGGGAGCTGTTTTTT,CASSVTVGDTGELFF
-,TRBJ2-3,TRBV5-6,-,TGTGCCAGCAGCTTGGCAGCGCCGAGCACAGATACGCAGTATTTT,CASSLAAPSTDTQYF
-,TRBJ1-3,TRBV7-8,few,TGTGCCAGCAGCCCCATGTTGAGCTCTGGAAACACCATATATTTT,CASSPMLSSGNTIYF
-,TRBJ2-3,TRBV4-2,few,TGTGCCAGCAGCCAGAATTATGGCGGGGCCACAGATACGCAGTATTTT,CASSQNYGGATDTQYF
-,TRBJ2-3,TRBV5-1,few,TGCGCCAGCAGCTTGGGGGAGCACACAGATACGCAGTATTTT,CASSLGEHTDTQYF
-,TRBJ2-2,TRBV29-1,few,TGCAGCGCCTACGGGACGTCGAACACCGGGGAGCTGTTTTTT,CSAYGTSNTGELFF
-,TRBJ1-2,TRBV4-2,-,TGTGCCAGCAGCCAACGATCGCGGGGTTGGGATGGCTACACCTTC,CASSQRSRGWDGYTF